Listed here are 4 T cell receptor beta chains from one sample, sequenced in a study of early T cells in non-severe SARS-CoV-2 infection. TCRdb used MiXCR to reprocess the 5' RACE reads, holding one entry per CDR3 protein. The table shows about 59,000 distinct CDR3 sequences, with approximately 12% occurring only once. What was sequenced was whole blood. These receptor sequences come from an adult who was a healthcare worker with PCR-confirmed SARS-CoV-2 infection or an uninfected control (not recorded which).

The table lists this clonotype with many counts. V is TRBV24-1 and J is TRBJ2-3; 7 nucleotides match TRBD1. With V trimmed by 3 bases and J by 5 bases, 7 bases remained unmatched. From germline, CDR1 is KGHDR and CDR2 SFDVKD. The CDR3 covers 15 residues. For the CDR3, the DNA is TGTGCCACCAGTGATCGGCTCCGGGACAGAGATACGCAGTATTTT. Protein sequence: CATSDRLRDRDTQYF.

The chain carries TRBV27 and TRBJ1-1, with D possibly matching TRBD1 (5 bases). The length of the CDR3 is 11 residues. The V gene's germline CDR1 is MNHEY and CDR2 SMNVEV (reference sequence). V was clipped by 2 bases and J by 11 bases, with 9 bases between them. The CDR3 sequence is CASSLRGVAFF. DNA of the CDR3: TGTGCCAGCAGTTTAAGAGGGGTGGCTTTCTTT.

This clonotype came up many times. The chain recombines TRBV7-6 with TRBJ1-1; 7 bases map to TRBD1. CDR1 is SGHVS and CDR2 is FNYEAQ in the germline V gene. V lost 7 bases, J lost 1 base, and 9 bases stayed unmatched. The CDR3 covers 15 residues. The CDR3 spells CASTTRQGGNTEAFF. For the CDR3, the DNA is TGTGCCAGCACCACGCGTCAGGGGGGGAACACTGAAGCTTTCTTT.

This clonotype showed up just a few times. The chain has TRBV20-1 and TRBJ2-3, with 8 bases that match TRBD2. CDR1 DFQATT and CDR2 SNEGSKA come from the germline V gene (reference sequence). The CDR3 loop spans 15 amino acids. Germline trimming cut 3 bases from V and 1 base from J; bases unmatched to any gene: 6. CDR3 nucleotide sequence: TGCAGTGCTAGCGGGAGGGGGTTTGGCACAGATACGCAGTATTTT. Protein sequence: CSASGRGFGTDTQYF.